This T cell receptor (beta chain) derives from a study of blood T cell repertoires in COVID-19. Method: immunoSEQ multiplex PCR; TCRdb's copy keeps in-frame clones and lacks some. The profile shows 130,000 to 150,000 clones, about four fifths of them singletons. Assignment of participants to cohorts was predicated upon participant-reported clinical history. Exposed participants came across a COVID-19 case within 2 weeks before study entry. The germline V gene encodes CDR1 SGHTA and CDR2 FQGNSA. The CDR3 consists of 15 residues. With 0 bases removed from V and 4 bases from J, the gap between germline ends came to 12 bases.

What was sequenced was PBMCs or T cells enriched from blood (not recorded which). The sequence was collected from a woman aged 50 to 65 who had been exposed to COVID-19. This sequence joins TRBV7-2 and TRBJ1-2, with D hard to call. The CDR3 coding sequence is TGTGCCAGCAGCTTAGCGGGTGCACGGGGCTATGGCTACACCTTC. Protein sequence: CASSLAGARGYGYTF.